This TCR beta chain was sequenced for a study of CD8+ T cells in alopecia areata. The CDR3 extends over 11 amino acids. Germline V gives CDR1 SNHLY, CDR2 FYNNEI. Deletions cut 4 bases from V and 6 bases from J, with 6 bases between. The sequencing template was cDNA reverse transcribed from extracted RNA. Sequencing used immunoSEQ multiplex PCR; TCRdb keeps in-frame clones, though not all of them. The repertoire holds about 110,000 clones, with approximately 59% as singletons. The sample taken for sequencing was CD8+ T cells sorted from blood. The V call is TRBV2, the J call TRBJ1-2; no reliable D call. The TCR originated in a human donor in good health. The CDR3 sequence is CASSGYDGYTF. DNA for the CDR3: TGTGCCAGCAGTGGGTACGATGGCTACACCTTC.